The 32 T cell receptor beta chains presented below share a single source sample, sequenced in a study of blood T cell repertoires in COVID-19. Clones were read by immunoSEQ multiplex PCR, and TCRdb kept only the in-frame ones, dropping some. This table has about 200,000 clones, roughly 84% appearing once. Sequences were obtained from peripheral blood. These receptors were collected from a human donor in a cohort sampled during active COVID-19.

This clone was found a few times. The V and J genes are TRBV19 and TRBJ1-2; 10 nucleotides line up with TRBD1. The CDR3 length is 15 residues. Germline V gives CDR1 LNHDA, CDR2 SQIVND (reference sequence). The V segment lost 6 bases and the J segment 3 bases; nucleotides outside the gene matches: 7. CDR3 nucleotide sequence: TGTGCCAGTAGCACCCGGGACAGGGGAGACTATGGCTACACCTTC. It specifies CASSTRDRGDYGYTF.

The chain is built from TRBV5-1 and TRBJ2-3, with D possibly being TRBD1 (6 bases). This CDR3 comprises 13 residues. Germline assignment: CDR1 SGHRS and CDR2 YFSETQ. Trimming took off 5 bases at V and 0 bases at J, with 7 bases between the two ends. For the CDR3, the DNA is TGCGCCAGCAGGGACAGAAGCACAGATACGCAGTATTTT. Residues: CASRDRSTDTQYF.

The V gene is TRBV13, the J gene TRBJ2-6, with 7 bases identical to TRBD1. Looked up from germline, CDR1 is PRHDT and CDR2 is FYEKMQ (reference sequence). This CDR3 spans 18 amino acids. The V and J ends lost 4 bases and 2 bases, in that order; junction bases with no gene match: 11. The CDR3, as DNA: TGTGCCAGCAGCTCCCAACAGGGGTTGACTCCTGGGGCCAACGTCCTGACTTTC. As protein: CASSSQQGLTPGANVLTF.

CDR3 coding DNA: TGTGCCAGTAGTATCCCCTTTATCGGCACCGGGGAGCTGTTTTTT. Amino acid sequence: CASSIPFIGTGELFF. This chain uses TRBV19 with TRBJ2-2; no firm D call. The V gene's germline CDR1 is LNHDA and CDR2 SQIVND (reference sequence). The CDR3 spans 15 residues. V lost 3 bases and J 4 bases, leaving 12 bases between the germline ends. Using reference TRBV19 and TRBJ2-2 for the parts outside the CDR3, the full variable domain is DGGITQSPKYLFRKEGQNVTLSCEQNLNHDAMYWYRQDPGQGLRLIYYSQIVNDFQKGDIAEGYSVSREKKESFPLTVTSAQKNPTAFYLCASSIPFIGTGELFFGEGSRLTVL.

This chain joins TRBV4-1 and TRBJ2-3, with 10 positions matching TRBD1. Germline lookup yields CDR1 MGHRA and CDR2 YSYEKL. The V gene end was trimmed by 9 bases and the J gene end by 2 bases; junction bases not matched to a gene: 5. This CDR3 comprises 14 residues. DNA for the CDR3: TGCGCCAGTCGGGGACAGGGGTTCACAGATACGCAGTATTTT. Its protein is CASRGQGFTDTQYF.

The V gene is TRBV7-9, the J gene TRBJ2-2; 9 nucleotides agree with TRBD2. This CDR3 is built from 15 residues. Germline assignment: CDR1 SEHNR and CDR2 FQNEAQ (reference sequence). The trim removed 5 bases at V and 1 base at J, leaving 2 bases unmatched. CDR3 loop: CASSRLAENTGELFF. CDR3 nucleotide sequence: TGTGCCAGCAGCCGACTAGCGGAGAACACCGGGGAGCTGTTTTTT.

This chain joins TRBV4-2 and TRBJ1-3, with 7 bases matching TRBD1. The CDR3 consists of 14 residues. Unmatched junction bases numbered 2, after V lost 4 bases and J lost 2 bases. Germline CDR1 is LGHNA and CDR2 is YNFKEQ. The CDR3 is CASSLDRAGNTIYF. CDR3 bases: TGTGCCAGCAGCCTAGACAGGGCTGGAAACACCATATATTTT.

This chain links TRBV6-5 with TRBJ1-1; possibly TRBD1 for D (5 bases). The CDR3 has 12 residues. V lost 4 bases and J lost 6, with 9 bases in between. Germline CDR1 reads MNHEY; CDR2 reads SVGAGI. CDR3 sequence (DNA): TGTGCCAGCAGTTTTCGGGGGGCTGAAGCTTTCTTT. Translating gives CASSFRGAEAFF.

The genes are TRBV7-9 and TRBJ1-2, with 7 nucleotides matching TRBD1. CDR3 length: 16 residues. The junction had 12 bases not matched to a gene; V was cut back by 4 bases and J by 4 bases. Per the germline V gene, CDR1 is SEHNR and CDR2 is FQNEAQ (reference sequence). DNA of the CDR3: TGTGCCAGCAGCTCCAACGACCAGACAGGGCCCTATGGCTACACCTTC. Protein sequence: CASSSNDQTGPYGYTF.

The CDR3 protein is CASSLLREDWGTGELFF. The CDR3 nucleotides are TGCGCCAGCAGCCTGCTGCGGGAAGATTGGGGCACCGGGGAGCTGTTTTTT. J is TRBJ2-2 and V is TRBV5-1, with a possible D match to TRBD2 (6 bases). The germline V gene encodes CDR1 SGHRS and CDR2 YFSETQ. V was trimmed by 4 bases and J by 4 bases, leaving 20 bases between them. This CDR3 contains 17 residues. Looking up the rest from reference TRBV5-1 and TRBJ2-2 gives the full variable domain: KAGVTQTPRYLIKTRGQQVTLSCSPISGHRSVSWYQQTPGQGLQFLFEYFSETQRNKGNFPGRFSGRQFSNSRSEMNVSTLELGDSALYLCASSLLREDWGTGELFFGEGSRLTVL.

V usage is TRBV6-6 and J usage is TRBJ1-3; D is possibly TRBD1 (6 bases). The CDR3 length is 16 residues. Germline V CDR1 and CDR2: MNHNY, SVGAGI (reference sequence). V shed 6 bases and J shed 0 bases, with 15 bases lying between them. In nucleotides, the CDR3 is TGTGCCAGCAGGTTGGGGGACACCTACTCTGGAAACACCATATATTTT. This codes for CASRLGDTYSGNTIYF.

The rearrangement uses TRBV14 and TRBJ2-5, with D possibly TRBD1 on 6 matching bases. The length of the CDR3 is 14 residues. From germline, CDR1 is SGHDN and CDR2 FVKESK. V gave up 8 bases and J gave up 5 bases, with 18 bases separating them. This chain's CDR3 is CASAQFGGLETQYF. CDR3 nucleotides: TGTGCCAGCGCCCAGTTTGGGGGCTTGGAGACCCAGTACTTC.

The rearrangement uses TRBV28 and TRBJ1-2; TRBD1 might be the D (5 bases). Per germline, CDR1 MDHEN and CDR2 SYDVKM. Trimming took off 5 bases at V and 4 bases at J, with 11 bases between the two ends. This CDR3 contains 13 residues. CDR3 amino acids: CASSADRAYGYTF. The CDR3 region has the DNA TGTGCCAGCAGTGCCGACAGAGCCTATGGCTACACCTTC.

The V call is TRBV30, the J call TRBJ2-5; 9 nucleotides align to TRBD1. Germline V gene sequence: CDR1 GTSNPN, CDR2 SVGIG (reference sequence). This CDR3 region has 13 residues. The trim removed 5 bases at V and 2 bases at J, leaving 3 bases unmatched. The CDR3 sequence is CAWSGTGQETQYF. The DNA of the CDR3 is TGTGCCTGGTCAGGGACAGGGCAAGAGACCCAGTACTTC.

The CDR3 protein is CASSLAVGLAGTTGELFF. The CDR3, as DNA: TGCGCCAGCAGCTTGGCCGTTGGACTAGCGGGGACTACCGGGGAGCTGTTTTTT. The V gene is TRBV5-1, the J gene TRBJ2-2; 12 nucleotides match TRBD2. The germline gives CDR1 SGHRS, CDR2 YFSETQ. This CDR3 contains 18 residues. Trimming cost V 0 bases and J 5 bases; bases outside gene matches: 8.

The J gene is TRBJ2-1, the V gene TRBV28; D not resolved. The V and J ends lost 9 bases and 7 bases respectively, with 7 bases between them. The CDR3 runs 10 residues. Germline V gives CDR1 MDHEN, CDR2 SYDVKM. CDR3 region: CASSHNEQFF. In DNA form, the CDR3 reads TGTGCCAGTAGCCATAATGAGCAGTTCTTC.

The chain has TRBV19 and TRBJ2-5; no reliable D call. CDR1 and CDR2 (germline): LNHDA, SQIVND (reference sequence). The CDR3 is 13 amino acids. Trimming took 4 bases from V and 7 from J, leaving 13 bases between them. The CDR3 region has the DNA TGTGCCAGTAGTACTCAAGTCCCGGGGACCCAGTACTTC. As protein: CASSTQVPGTQYF.

The gene calls are TRBV9 and TRBJ2-1; 9 bases are shared with TRBD2. The ends lost 2 bases at V and 1 base at J; junction bases unmatched: 7. The CDR3 totals 17 residues. Germline V gene sequence: CDR1 SGDLS, CDR2 YYNGEE. The CDR3 reads CASSVELAGLSYNEQFF. The CDR3 DNA reads as TGTGCCAGCAGCGTTGAACTAGCGGGTCTTTCCTACAATGAGCAGTTCTTC.

The chain recombines TRBV19 with TRBJ1-2; TRBD1 might be the D (6 bases). CDR3 size: 14 residues. With 3 bases removed from V and 1 base from J, the gap between germline ends came to 9 bases. CDR1 is LNHDA and CDR2 is SQIVND in the germline V gene (reference sequence). The CDR3 region has the DNA TGTGCCAGTAGTATCGGCAGGGGTAACTATGGCTACACCTTC. Protein: CASSIGRGNYGYTF. Full variable domain (outside the CDR3, taken from reference TRBV19 and TRBJ1-2): DGGITQSPKYLFRKEGQNVTLSCEQNLNHDAMYWYRQDPGQGLRLIYYSQIVNDFQKGDIAEGYSVSREKKESFPLTVTSAQKNPTAFYLCASSIGRGNYGYTFGSGTRLTVV.

V is TRBV27 and J is TRBJ1-3; D not resolved. This CDR3 comprises 15 residues. Germline V gives CDR1 MNHEY, CDR2 SMNVEV (reference sequence). The germline V and J ends were trimmed by 4 bases and 1 base, with 11 bases remaining between them. The CDR3 bases are TGTGCCAGCAGTTCTTTCAGTTCGTCTGGAAACACCATATATTTT. Protein product: CASSSFSSSGNTIYF.

This chain uses TRBV6-5 with TRBJ2-7; 13 bases are a match to TRBD2. CDR1 and CDR2 from the germline V gene are MNHEY and SVGAGI. With 6 bases clipped from V and 3 bases from J, the junction kept 5 bases outside the gene matches. The CDR3 contains 15 residues. In nucleotides, the CDR3 is TGTGCCAGCAGGTTGACTAGCGGGGGGTTCTACGAGCAGTACGTC. This codes for CASRLTSGGFYEQYV.

The chain joins TRBV18 to TRBJ1-6; 7 positions match TRBD1. V lost 2 bases, J lost 5 bases, and 6 bases stayed unmatched. The CDR3 is made up of 16 amino acids. Looked up from germline, CDR1 is KGHSH and CDR2 is LQKENI. The CDR3 sequence is CASSPLGQIDNSPLHF. The CDR3 nucleotides read TGTGCCAGCTCACCATTGGGACAGATAGATAATTCACCCCTCCACTTT.

This rearrangement joins TRBV11-3 to TRBJ2-3; maybe TRBD2 (7 bases). CDR3 length: 15 residues. Between the trimmed V and J ends, which lost 2 bases and 5 bases, there was a span of 14 bases. Germline loops: CDR1 SGHNT, CDR2 YENEEA. CDR3 in DNA: TGTGCCAGCAGCTTACGGACGGGGGGCAAAGATACGCAGTATTTT. This translates into CASSLRTGGKDTQYF.

The V and J genes are TRBV5-3 and TRBJ2-7, with 11 positions matching TRBD1. TRBV5-3 is an open reading frame whose function is uncertain. This CDR3 has 14 residues. The V gene end was trimmed by 4 bases and the J gene end by 2 bases; junction bases not matched to a gene: 2. The CDR3 protein is CARSRGQGAYEQYV. The DNA of the CDR3 is TGTGCCAGAAGCAGGGGACAGGGGGCCTACGAGCAGTACGTC.

CDR3: CASSLYATTTSEQYV. In DNA form, the CDR3 reads TGTGCCAGCAGCTTATACGCGACAACCACCTCCGAGCAGTACGTC. The chain has TRBV7-2 and TRBJ2-7; D is uncertain. CDR3 length: 15 amino acids. V was pared by 2 bases and J by 6 bases, with 17 bases between. The V gene's germline CDR1 is SGHTA and CDR2 FQGNSA.

The chain employs TRBV2 and TRBJ1-1, with D hard to call. The CDR3 contains 15 residues. Between the trimmed V and J ends, which lost 10 bases and 0 bases, there was a span of 18 bases. Germline V gene lookup returns CDR1 SNHLY and CDR2 FYNNEI. The CDR3 DNA reads as TGTGCCACGGGAAGAGACCGCGGAATGAACACTGAAGCTTTCTTT. Translating it yields CATGRDRGMNTEAFF.

This clone was seen only once. The chain carries TRBV5-4 and TRBJ2-1, with 13 bases aligning to TRBD2. Germline V lookup: CDR1 SGHNT, CDR2 YYREEE (reference sequence). The CDR3 consists of 15 residues. V lost 0 bases and J lost 8; bases outside the gene matches: 2. The CDR3 DNA is TGTGCCAGCAGCTTGGGGACTAGCGGGAGCTATGAGCAGTTCTTC. Translating gives CASSLGTSGSYEQFF.

The V gene is TRBV30, the J gene TRBJ2-1; D unresolved. In germline, CDR1 is GTSNPN, CDR2 SVGIG (reference sequence). This CDR3 has 11 amino acids. The V end lost 0 bases, the J end lost 9 bases, and 6 bases lay between the germline ends. DNA of the CDR3: TGTGCCTGGAGTGTACTACTTGAGCAGTTCTTC. Residues: CAWSVLLEQFF.

The rearrangement joins TRBV19 to TRBJ1-1, with no clear D. The CDR3 spans 11 residues. Trimming took 9 bases from V and 1 from J, leaving 6 bases between them. Germline loops: CDR1 LNHDA, CDR2 SQIVND (reference sequence). CDR3 sequence (DNA): TGTGCCAGGCGACAGAACACTGAAGCTTTCTTT. As protein: CARRQNTEAFF.

Here the CDR3 reads CATSDVGLAAAEQYF. The CDR3 bases are TGTGCCACCAGTGATGTGGGACTAGCGGCCGCCGAGCAGTATTTT. This rearrangement joins TRBV24-1 to TRBJ2-3; 11 bases line up with TRBD2. Germline assignment: CDR1 KGHDR and CDR2 SFDVKD. J was trimmed by 11 bases and V by 3 bases; bases with no gene match: 9. The CDR3 spans 15 residues.

The chain links TRBV5-4 to TRBJ2-1, with 10 bases matching TRBD1. The CDR3 has 14 amino acids. V shed 4 bases, J shed 8 bases, and the junction held 6 bases outside the gene matches. Germline V lookup: CDR1 SGHNT, CDR2 YYREEE (reference sequence). CDR3 in amino acids: CASSGRDRGDEQFF. CDR3 in DNA: TGTGCCAGCAGCGGACGGGACAGGGGAGATGAGCAGTTCTTC.

This clone was seen just once. An end of the junction differs from the germline gene, which may be a read error. This chain connects TRBV7-8 to TRBJ2-3, with 8 bases lining up with TRBD2. This CDR3 has 14 residues. Germline V gives CDR1 SGHVS, CDR2 FQNEAQ. Here the CDR3 reads CASSFRSVSGLALF. The CDR3 DNA reads as TGTGCCAGCAGCTTCAGATCGGTTAGTGGACTAGCTTTGTTT.